This T cell receptor beta chain was recorded in a study of shared clonotypes between healthy human individuals. Study findings and constraints: Around 5% of naive CD4 clonotypes were common to a handful of donors. The donor pool, a small one, limited the genetic and exposure-history diversity represented. The study generally estimated greater richness for naive than memory subsets.

As concerns this clone: Its antigen is undetermined.

The CDR3 sequence is 12 residues long. Germline V gene data show CDR1 as SGHVS and CDR2 as FNYEAQ. The V end was cut by 4 bases, the J end by 6 bases, with 9 bases between. The protocol was immunoSEQ multiplex PCR, while the TCRdb copy is restricted to in-frame clones and leaves out a portion. The data contain approximately 980,000 clones, about three quarters of them seen just once; the ten biggest clones take up nearly 1.5%. Both subsets, CD45RA+ naive and CD45RA-negative memory, were split from the CD4+ cells. This receptor was identified in a man between 18 and 35 years old in good health. Sample: memory CD4+ T cells sorted from blood. As for subset: CD45RA-negative fraction. The V gene is TRBV7-6, the J gene TRBJ1-2, with a possible D match to TRBD1 (5 bases). CDR3 residues: CASSYGGHGYTF. CDR3 bases: TGTGCCAGCAGCTATGGGGGTCATGGCTACACCTTC.